The rows below give T cell receptor beta chains drawn from one sample of a study of regulatory T cells in long-lasting Graves disease. In TCRdb, the multiplex PCR reads were re-called with MiXCR into one record per CDR3 protein. The repertoire has hundreds of thousands of distinct CDR3 sequences, roughly 16% of them found once; the top ten carry around a sixth. These same records also appear under a second study, on T cells in Graves' hyperthyroidism and ophthalmopathy.

Sample: peripheral blood mononuclear cells (PBMCs), taken at new diagnosis, from a patient treated with antithyroid drugs. The receptors derive from a young woman with Graves disease. Both conserved end residues are part of each CDR3. A D gene is named only where the DNA matches it firmly. The size entry is marked missing in some rows and otherwise reads once, few, many or a size class.

D gene,clone size,V gene,J gene,CDR3 protein,CDR3 DNA
NA,few,TRBV7-9,TRBJ2-3,CASSGRTGTQLLTDTQYF,TGTGCCAGCAGCGGACGTACCGGGACTCAGCTACTCACAGATACGCAGTATTTT
TRBD2,few,TRBV27,TRBJ2-7,CASSPPGGVLAYF,TGTGCCAGCAGTCCCCCGGGGGGGGTATTGGCGTACTTC
NA,NA,TRBV5-4,TRBJ1-1,CASSLEWGNTEAFF,TGTGCCAGCAGCTTGGAATGGGGGAACACTGAAGCTTTCTTT
TRBD1,once,TRBV11-2,TRBJ2-1,CASSLVVPGQGLGREYNEQFF,TGTGCCAGCAGCTTAGTAGTCCCGGGACAGGGGCTAGGTCGGGAGTACAATGAGCAGTTCTTC
NA,many,TRBV12-3/TRBV12-4,TRBJ1-2,CASTGDGGRSYGYTF,TGTGCCAGCACCGGGGACGGGGGACGGTCCTATGGCTACACCTTC
NA,NA,TRBV7-2,TRBJ2-1,CASSLQTIAVGTYNEQFF,TGTGCCAGCAGCTTACAAACTATAGCGGTAGGGACCTACAATGAGCAGTTCTTC
NA,few,TRBV13,TRBJ2-1,CASSLGGRVSYNEQFF,TGTGCCAGCAGTCTAGGGGGGAGGGTATCCTACAATGAGCAGTTCTTC
TRBD1,few,TRBV28,TRBJ2-7,CASSVSGTGRHEQYF,TGTGCCAGCAGCGTCTCCGGGACAGGGCGCCACGAGCAGTACTTC
NA,many,TRBV6-1,TRBJ2-2,CASSAGPGDTGELFF,TGTGCCAGCAGTGCGGGTCCCGGGGACACCGGGGAGCTGTTTTTT
NA,few,TRBV4-1,TRBJ2-3,CASSQGPGLTDTQYF,TGCGCCAGCAGCCAGGGGCCAGGTCTCACAGATACGCAGTATTTT
TRBD2,few,TRBV19,TRBJ2-7,CASSTKTSTEQYF,TGTGCCAGTAGTACAAAGACTAGCACCGAGCAGTACTTC
TRBD1,few,TRBV20-1,TRBJ1-2,CSARDWEQPRTGGDGYTF,TGCAGTGCTAGAGATTGGGAACAACCAAGGACAGGAGGGGATGGCTACACCTTC
NA,few,TRBV18,TRBJ2-1,CASSPWRGGSYNEQFF,TGTGCCAGCTCACCTTGGCGAGGGGGGTCCTACAATGAGCAGTTCTTC
NA,few,TRBV2,TRBJ2-3,CASSEWTDTQYF,TGTGCCAGCAGTGAATGGACGGATACGCAGTATTTT
TRBD2,few,TRBV6-2/TRBV6-3,TRBJ2-1,CASSKSSSGSSYNEQFF,TGTGCCAGCAGTAAATCCTCTAGCGGGAGTTCCTACAATGAGCAGTTCTTC
TRBD1,NA,TRBV28,TRBJ1-5,CASSSLSGGSNQPQHF,TGTGCCAGCAGTTCTTTATCAGGGGGAAGCAATCAGCCCCAGCATTTT
NA,many,TRBV20-1,TRBJ2-7,CSDGASSYEQYF,TGCAGTGACGGGGCAAGCTCCTACGAGCAGTACTTC
NA,many,TRBV28,TRBJ2-7,CASSYATSYEQYF,TGTGCCAGCAGTTATGCTACATCCTACGAGCAGTACTTC
NA,NA,TRBV19,TRBJ1-6,CASRKTRDISYNSPLHF,TGTGCCAGTAGAAAAACCAGGGATATCTCCTATAATTCACCCCTCCACTTT
NA,many,TRBV6-5,TRBJ1-1,CASSYRGFVDTEAFF,TGTGCCAGCAGTTACCGAGGGTTCGTTGACACTGAAGCTTTCTTT
TRBD1,many,TRBV2,TRBJ1-2,CASSEDTGGGGYTF,TGTGCCAGCAGTGAAGATACAGGGGGAGGTGGCTACACCTTC
NA,few,TRBV14,TRBJ2-5,CASSQTGTVTQYF,TGTGCCAGCAGCCAAACAGGAACGGTGACCCAGTACTTC
NA,NA,TRBV6-2/TRBV6-3,TRBJ2-7,CASGSGSEQYF,TGTGCCAGCGGGTCGGGGAGTGAGCAGTACTTC
NA,few,TRBV18,TRBJ1-4,CASSPYFGEGEKLFF,TGTGCCAGCTCACCGTACTTTGGAGAGGGGGAAAAACTGTTTTTT
NA,few,TRBV11-3,TRBJ2-5,CASSQGGGGTQYF,TGTGCCAGCAGCCAAGGGGGGGGGGGGACCCAGTACTTC
NA,many,TRBV2,TRBJ2-7,CASSETGFYEQYF,TGTGCCAGCAGTGAAACAGGGTTCTACGAGCAGTACTTC
NA,few,TRBV6-1,TRBJ2-5,CASSEMGAPQETQYF,TGTGCCAGCAGTGAAATGGGGGCTCCCCAAGAGACCCAGTACTTC
NA,many,TRBV7-9,TRBJ2-1,CASSLRQYNEQFF,TGTGCCAGCAGCTTAAGGCAGTACAATGAGCAGTTCTTC
NA,many,TRBV28,TRBJ1-6,CASSGLEIYPSSYNSPLHF,TGTGCCAGCTCCGGGCTGGAAATTTACCCGAGCTCCTATAATTCACCCCTCCACTTT
TRBD1,many,TRBV7-2,TRBJ1-2,CASSLQGANGGYTF,TGTGCCAGCAGCTTACAGGGGGCTAACGGTGGCTACACCTTC
NA,few,TRBV14,TRBJ2-3,CASSPRGRPNTDTQYF,TGTGCCAGCAGCCCCAGGGGGAGGCCCAACACAGATACGCAGTATTTT
NA,NA,TRBV6-1,TRBJ1-1,CASSELQGLGFTEAFF,TGTGCCAGCAGTGAACTTCAGGGTTTAGGGTTCACTGAAGCTTTCTTT
NA,NA,TRBV18,TRBJ2-5,CASSAGLRESQYF,TGTGCCAGCTCAGCGGGACTCCGGGAATCCCAGTACTTC
NA,many,TRBV29-1,TRBJ1-2,CSVEQLYGYTF,TGCAGCGTTGAGCAGCTCTATGGCTACACCTTC
NA,many,TRBV27,TRBJ2-6,CASSLGTSGANVLTF,TGTGCCAGCAGTTTAGGGACCTCTGGGGCCAACGTCCTGACTTTC
NA,few,TRBV4-1,TRBJ1-1,CASSHREGWGNTEAFF,TGCGCCAGCAGCCATAGGGAAGGGTGGGGGAACACTGAAGCTTTCTTT
NA,many,TRBV28,TRBJ2-2,CASEQGQWSGELFF,TGTGCCAGCGAACAGGGTCAGTGGTCCGGGGAGCTGTTTTTT
NA,few,TRBV20-1,TRBJ2-3,CSATSRADTQYF,TGCAGTGCCACCTCCCGGGCAGATACGCAGTATTTT
NA,many,TRBV27,TRBJ2-7,CASSPLTAPAAEQYF,TGTGCCAGCAGCCCTCTGACGGCCCCAGCTGCGGAGCAGTACTTC
NA,NA,TRBV20-1,TRBJ1-5,CSAREGLWEEQPQHF,TGCAGTGCTAGAGAAGGATTGTGGGAGGAGCAGCCCCAGCATTTT
NA,many,TRBV7-2,TRBJ1-5,CASSLAPGSNQPQHF,TGTGCCAGCAGCTTAGCTCCCGGTAGCAATCAGCCCCAGCATTTT
TRBD2,NA,TRBV13,TRBJ2-7,CASSPRESLGSYEQYF,TGTGCCAGCAGCCCGCGGGAGTCCCTAGGTTCCTACGAGCAGTACTTC
TRBD1,many,TRBV6-1,TRBJ1-2,CASSEGQGKRYGYTF,TGTGCCAGCAGTGAGGGACAGGGGAAGCGCTATGGCTACACCTTC
TRBD2,NA,TRBV7-2,TRBJ2-7,CASTPLASGVREQYF,TGTGCCAGCACTCCTTTGGCTAGCGGAGTACGGGAGCAGTACTTC
TRBD1,many,TRBV28,TRBJ1-3,CASSDWTGGYGNTIYF,TGTGCCAGCAGTGACTGGACAGGGGGCTATGGAAACACCATATATTTT
TRBD1,few,TRBV24-1,TRBJ2-7,CATAGTGAYEQYF,TGTGCCACCGCTGGGACAGGGGCGTACGAGCAGTACTTC
NA,many,TRBV30,TRBJ1-5,CAWSVGRDQPQHF,TGTGCCTGGAGCGTGGGGAGGGATCAGCCCCAGCATTTT
NA,few,TRBV10-3,TRBJ2-1,CAISVLLAQPGEQFF,TGTGCCATCAGTGTACTGCTAGCCCAACCTGGGGAGCAGTTCTTC
NA,many,TRBV24-1,TRBJ1-1,CATSGSGRGTEAFF,TGTGCCACCAGTGGTTCAGGGAGGGGTACTGAAGCTTTCTTT
NA,NA,TRBV2,TRBJ1-1,CASKLGADLTEAFF,TGTGCCAGCAAGTTAGGGGCGGATCTCACTGAAGCTTTCTTT
NA,many,TRBV7-2,TRBJ2-2,CASSAPNTGELFF,TGTGCCAGCAGCGCGCCGAACACCGGGGAGCTGTTTTTT
NA,few,TRBV30,TRBJ2-7,CAWSGYKGNYEQYF,TGTGCCTGGAGTGGGTATAAGGGTAACTACGAGCAGTACTTC
NA,NA,TRBV4-1,TRBJ1-2,CASSQDGGNYGYTF,TGCGCCAGCAGCCAAGATGGCGGGAACTATGGCTACACCTTC